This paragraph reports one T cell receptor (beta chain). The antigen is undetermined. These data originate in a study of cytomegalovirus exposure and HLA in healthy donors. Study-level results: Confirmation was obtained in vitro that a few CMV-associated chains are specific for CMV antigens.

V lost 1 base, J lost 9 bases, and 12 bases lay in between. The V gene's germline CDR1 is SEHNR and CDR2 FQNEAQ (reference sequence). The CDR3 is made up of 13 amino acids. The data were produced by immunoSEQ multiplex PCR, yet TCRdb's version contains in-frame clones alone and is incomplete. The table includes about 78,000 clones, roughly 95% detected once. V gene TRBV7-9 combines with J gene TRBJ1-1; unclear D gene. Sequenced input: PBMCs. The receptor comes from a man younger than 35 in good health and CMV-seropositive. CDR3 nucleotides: TGTGCCAGCAGCTTAGGGTCGAGGGAGAAAGCTTTCTTT. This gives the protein CASSLGSREKAFF.